The 28 T cell receptor beta chains below come from one sample, sequenced in a study of blood T cell repertoires in COVID-19. Profiled with immunoSEQ multiplex PCR; TCRdb holds only in-frame clones, not every one. The sample has 98,000 or so clones; 70% to 85% are singletons. The sample was peripheral blood. All receptors come from a woman over 75 with active or convalescent COVID-19.

The chain combines TRBV5-5 with TRBJ2-3; 11 bases agree with TRBD1. This CDR3 spans 16 amino acids. Germline lookup yields CDR1 SGHKS and CDR2 YYEKEE (reference sequence). V gave up 2 bases and J gave up 1 base; unmatched junction bases: 3. CDR3 amino acids: CASSLGTGGGTDTQYF. The CDR3 DNA reads TGTGCCAGCAGCTTAGGGACAGGGGGGGGCACAGATACGCAGTATTTT.

This clone appeared once. The chain has TRBV5-1 and TRBJ1-3; 7 nucleotides agree with TRBD1. Germline V gene sequence: CDR1 SGHRS, CDR2 YFSETQ. The CDR3 runs 16 residues. The trim removed 3 bases at V and 0 bases at J, leaving 6 bases unmatched. CDR3 nucleotide sequence: TGCGCCAGCAGCTACGGACAGGTGCTCTCTGGAAACACCATATATTTT. This translates into CASSYGQVLSGNTIYF.

V is TRBV7-3 and J is TRBJ2-1, with TRBD2 matching 9 bases. With V trimmed by 1 base and J by 3 bases, 1 base remained unmatched. This CDR3 region has 15 residues. Germline CDR1 and CDR2: SGHTA and FQGTGA. CDR3 sequence (DNA): TGTGCCAGCAGCTTAATAGCGGGGGTCTACAATGAGCAGTTCTTC. It specifies CASSLIAGVYNEQFF.

The genes are TRBV7-3 and TRBJ2-4; TRBD2 matches 7 bases. The CDR3 is 18 residues long. With 2 bases clipped from V and 0 bases from J, the junction kept 10 bases outside the gene matches. Germline V lookup: CDR1 SGHTA, CDR2 FQGTGA. In nucleotides, the CDR3 is TGTGCCAGCAGCTTAGGGACTACCGGAGCAAAAGCCAAAAACATTCAGTACTTC. This gives the protein CASSLGTTGAKAKNIQYF.

The chain employs TRBV20-1 and TRBJ2-1; TRBD2 might be the D (6 bases). The length of the CDR3 is 16 residues. The V end lost 3 bases, the J end lost 0 bases, and 15 bases lay between the germline ends. Germline CDR1 is DFQATT and CDR2 is SNEGSKA (reference sequence). DNA of the CDR3: TGCAGTGCTAGTGCCCGGAGGGCCACCTCCTACAATGAGCAGTTCTTC. Translation gives CSASARRATSYNEQFF.

In the case of this clone: Other nucleotide sequences in the sample specify the same CDR3. The chain is built from TRBV28 and TRBJ1-2; no firm D call. CDR3 size: 12 residues. The V end was cut by 5 bases, the J end by 2 bases, with 6 bases between. The germline V gene encodes CDR1 MDHEN and CDR2 SYDVKM. CDR3: CASSRVNYGYTF. DNA of the CDR3: TGTGCCAGCAGTCGGGTCAACTATGGCTACACCTTC.

The rearrangement uses TRBV14 and TRBJ2-1; weak D call: TRBD2 (6 bases). CDR3 length: 14 amino acids. V lost 2 bases to trimming and J lost 8 bases, with 13 bases between them. Germline V gives CDR1 SGHDN, CDR2 FVKESK. The CDR3 bases are TGTGCCAGCAGCCAACATTCGGGGGTCGATGAGCAGTTCTTC. It encodes CASSQHSGVDEQFF. The full variable domain, its missing parts supplied by reference TRBV14 and TRBJ2-1, is EAGVTQFPSHSVIEKGQTVTLRCDPISGHDNLYWYRRVMGKEIKFLLHFVKESKQDESGMPNNRFLAERTGGTYSTLKVQPAELEDSGVYFCASSQHSGVDEQFFGPGTRLTVL.

This rearrangement joins TRBV5-1 to TRBJ2-5, with D possibly being TRBD2 (6 bases). This CDR3 spans 13 amino acids. Germline CDR1 is SGHRS and CDR2 is YFSETQ. Trimming took off 3 bases at V and 5 bases at J, with 11 bases between the two ends. The CDR3 loop is CASSWDLLETQYF. Written as DNA, the CDR3 is TGCGCCAGCAGCTGGGACTTACTCGAGACCCAGTACTTC.

V and J are TRBV5-1 and TRBJ1-1; D may be TRBD1 (5 bases). The CDR3 is 13 amino acids. The V end lost 0 bases, the J end lost 11 bases, and 14 bases lay between the germline ends. CDR1 and CDR2 from the germline V gene are SGHRS and YFSETQ. CDR3 sequence (DNA): TGCGCCAGCAGCTTGGAGCCAGGGCAGGTGGCTTTCTTT. Translating it yields CASSLEPGQVAFF.

The chain has TRBV9 and TRBJ2-2, with TRBD2 identical over 8 bases. The junction had 5 bases not matched to a gene; V was cut back by 4 bases and J by 0 bases. CDR1 SGDLS and CDR2 YYNGEE come from the germline V gene. CDR3 length: 16 amino acids. The CDR3 nucleotides are TGTGCCAGCAGCCCACGAGCGGGAGCGAACACCGGGGAGCTGTTTTTT. Protein sequence: CASSPRAGANTGELFF.

The rearrangement uses TRBV7-2 and TRBJ1-6; D gene unclear. Germline assignment: CDR1 SGHTA and CDR2 FQGNSA. This CDR3 contains 15 residues. V was cut by 3 bases and J by 1 base, with 7 bases left in between. The CDR3 region is CASSLSVSYNSPLHF. CDR3 sequence (DNA): TGTGCCAGCAGCTTGTCCGTTTCCTATAATTCACCCCTCCACTTT.

In this sample, this clone turned up once. J is TRBJ2-5 and V is TRBV28; 7 nucleotides agree with TRBD1. The CDR3 loop spans 15 amino acids. Germline V gives CDR1 MDHEN, CDR2 SYDVKM. V lost 5 bases and J lost 5; bases outside the gene matches: 11. The CDR3 DNA reads TGTGCCAGCAGTCAGCGCGAAGGGGGCGGTGAGACCCAGTACTTC. This codes for CASSQREGGGETQYF.

This rearrangement joins TRBV5-8 to TRBJ2-7; tentatively, D is TRBD2 (5 bases). The CDR3 runs 14 residues. Trimming took off 4 bases at V and 4 bases at J, with 15 bases between the two ends. Germline assignment: CDR1 SGHTS and CDR2 YDEGEE. CDR3 region: CASSPIGGLYEQYF. The CDR3, as DNA: TGTGCCAGCAGCCCGATTGGCGGGCTTTACGAGCAGTACTTC. Supplemented by reference TRBV5-8 and TRBJ2-7, the full variable domain reads EAGVTQSPTHLIKTRGQQATLRCSPISGHTSVYWYQQALGLGLQFLLWYDEGEERNRGNFPPRFSGRQFPNYSSELNVNALELEDSALYLCASSPIGGLYEQYFGPGTRLTVT.

The chain couples TRBV7-2 to TRBJ1-1; D is possibly TRBD1 (5 bases). Germline V gene sequence: CDR1 SGHTA, CDR2 FQGNSA. This CDR3 has 13 residues. The ends were cut back, 4 bases at V and 11 bases at J, with 17 bases in the middle. The CDR3 region has the DNA TGTGCCAGCAGCTCAGTTCGGACAAGGCAGGCTTTCTTT. This translates into CASSSVRTRQAFF. Using reference TRBV7-2 and TRBJ1-1 for the parts outside the CDR3, the full variable domain is GAGVSQSPSNKVTEKGKDVELRCDPISGHTALYWYRQSLGQGLEFLIYFQGNSAPDKSGLPSDRFSAERTGGSVSTLTIQRTQQEDSAVYLCASSSVRTRQAFFGQGTRLTVV.

CDR3 bases: TGTGCCAGCAGCTTGCTAAGCGAGCAGTACTTC. The encoded protein is CASSLLSEQYF. The V and J genes are TRBV5-6 and TRBJ2-7; D remains unclear. Germline CDR1 is SGHDT and CDR2 is YYEEEE. Trimming pared 1 base from V and 6 bases from J, leaving 5 bases between. The CDR3 is 11 residues long. The entire variable domain, with the rest obtained from reference TRBV5-6 and TRBJ2-7, is as follows: DAGVTQSPTHLIKTRGQQVTLRCSPKSGHDTVSWYQQALGQGPQFIFQYYEEEERQRGNFPDRFSGHQFPNYSSELNVNALLLGDSALYLCASSLLSEQYFGPGTRLTVT.

The chain links TRBV7-3 to TRBJ1-6; the match to TRBD1 covers 8 bases. J lost 8 bases, V lost 3 bases, and 0 bases had no gene match. The CDR3 length is 13 residues. CDR1 is SGHTA and CDR2 is FQGTGA in the germline V gene. The CDR3 reads CASSLTGDSPLHF. The CDR3, as DNA: TGTGCCAGCAGCTTGACAGGGGATTCACCCCTCCACTTT.

The chain links TRBV5-1 to TRBJ2-3; D gene unclear. The CDR3 runs to 15 residues. The V gene lost 0 bases and the J gene lost 2 bases, with 10 bases spanning the gap. CDR1 and CDR2 (germline): SGHRS, YFSETQ. CDR3 amino acids: CASSLAVPFTDTQYF. For the CDR3, the DNA is TGCGCCAGCAGCTTGGCGGTCCCCTTCACAGATACGCAGTATTTT. Full variable domain (rest looked up from reference TRBV5-1 and TRBJ2-3): KAGVTQTPRYLIKTRGQQVTLSCSPISGHRSVSWYQQTPGQGLQFLFEYFSETQRNKGNFPGRFSGRQFSNSRSEMNVSTLELGDSALYLCASSLAVPFTDTQYFGPGTRLTVL.

The chain joins TRBV7-3 to TRBJ2-5, with 9 bases lining up with TRBD2. The CDR3 sequence is 17 residues long. From germline, CDR1 is SGHTA and CDR2 FQGTGA. V lost 5 bases and J lost 1; bases outside the gene matches: 11. CDR3 nucleotides: TGTGCCAGCAGCCCATTGGCTGGCGGGAGGGCCCAAGAGACCCAGTACTTC. This codes for CASSPLAGGRAQETQYF.

V is TRBV14 and J is TRBJ2-2; 15 nucleotides match TRBD2. V gave up 3 bases and J gave up 7 bases; unmatched junction bases: 6. CDR1 is SGHDN, CDR2 FVKESK, per germline. This CDR3 spans 17 amino acids. This CDR3 is CASSQGTSGRTNGELFF. CDR3 bases: TGTGCCAGCAGCCAGGGGACTAGCGGGAGGACCAACGGGGAGCTGTTTTTT.

The chain couples TRBV19 to TRBJ1-4, with 10 bases that match TRBD1. The CDR3 is 15 residues long. V shed 6 bases and J 1 base; nucleotides not matched to a gene: 2. From germline, CDR1 is LNHDA and CDR2 SQIVND (reference sequence). This CDR3 is CASRWTGGTNEKLFF. The CDR3 DNA is TGTGCCAGTAGATGGACAGGGGGAACTAATGAAAAACTGTTTTTT. Based on the CDR3 plus reference TRBV19 and TRBJ1-4, the full variable domain is DGGITQSPKYLFRKEGQNVTLSCEQNLNHDAMYWYRQDPGQGLRLIYYSQIVNDFQKGDIAEGYSVSREKKESFPLTVTSAQKNPTAFYLCASRWTGGTNEKLFFGSGTQLSVL.

In nucleotides, the CDR3 is TGTGCCAGCAGGGGGCTAGCGGGAGGAATTGAGTACTTC. This sequence encodes CASRGLAGGIEYF. The V gene is TRBV6-5, the J gene TRBJ2-7; 11 nucleotides match TRBD2. The V segment lost 6 bases and the J segment 11 bases; nucleotides outside the gene matches: 9. CDR1 and CDR2 from the germline V gene are MNHEY and SVGAGI. This CDR3 contains 13 residues.

The V gene is TRBV6-1, the J gene TRBJ1-6; possible D gene TRBD1, 6 bases. V lost 3 bases, J lost 5 bases, and 11 bases lay in between. The CDR3 is 15 residues long. Germline assignment: CDR1 MNHNS and CDR2 SASEGT. In nucleotides, the CDR3 is TGTGCCAGCAGTGATGGGGGCCGCAATAATTCACCCCTCCACTTT. Amino acid sequence: CASSDGGRNNSPLHF.

V usage is TRBV27 and J usage is TRBJ1-2, with 8 bases aligning to TRBD1. Germline-derived CDR1 and CDR2 are MNHEY and SMNVEV (reference sequence). V gave up 6 bases and J gave up 4 bases; unmatched junction bases: 13. This CDR3 region has 16 residues. The CDR3 loop reads CASRPQSGTGTYGYTF. CDR3 bases: TGTGCCAGCAGACCTCAGTCCGGGACAGGTACCTATGGCTACACCTTC.

The rearrangement joins TRBV5-1 to TRBJ2-2; 7 positions agree with TRBD2. Unmatched junction bases numbered 11, after V lost 7 bases and J lost 2 bases. Germline-derived CDR1 and CDR2 are SGHRS and YFSETQ. The CDR3 contains 16 residues. The CDR3 DNA sequence: TGCGCCAGCCTAAGTCCCTCTAGCGGTAACACCGGGGAGCTGTTTTTT. Encoded protein: CASLSPSSGNTGELFF. The full variable domain, with the rest looked up from reference TRBV5-1 and TRBJ2-2, is KAGVTQTPRYLIKTRGQQVTLSCSPISGHRSVSWYQQTPGQGLQFLFEYFSETQRNKGNFPGRFSGRQFSNSRSEMNVSTLELGDSALYLCASLSPSSGNTGELFFGEGSRLTVL.

This chain connects TRBV3-1 (or the pseudogene TRBV3-2) to TRBJ2-7; TRBD2 agrees at 8 bases. This CDR3 has 15 residues. CDR1 and CDR2 (germline): LGHDT, YNNKEL (reference sequence). Losses at the gene ends were 1 base for V and 6 bases for J; bases not matched to a gene: 8. The CDR3 bases are TGTGCCAGCAGCCAAGTTTTAGGACTAGCCCCCGAGCAGTACTTC. Its protein product is CASSQVLGLAPEQYF.

The genes are TRBV18 and TRBJ1-4, with D possibly TRBD1 on 6 matching bases. CDR3 size: 16 residues. V was trimmed by 4 bases and J by 0 bases, leaving 12 bases between them. The germline V gene encodes CDR1 KGHSH and CDR2 LQKENI. CDR3 protein: CASSQRTASTNEKLFF. The CDR3 bases are TGTGCCAGCTCACAAAGGACAGCTTCAACTAATGAAAAACTGTTTTTT.

This clone has at least ten counts. V is TRBV11-2 and J is TRBJ1-1; D might be TRBD1 (5 bases). Germline CDR1 SGHAT, CDR2 FQNNGV. The CDR3 has 15 residues. V shed 2 bases and J shed 1 base, with 11 bases lying between them. The CDR3 loop is CASSLNPGANTEAFF. The CDR3 DNA sequence: TGTGCCAGCAGCTTAAACCCTGGGGCGAACACTGAAGCTTTCTTT.

V and J are TRBV7-2 and TRBJ2-2; D unresolved. Germline lookup yields CDR1 SGHTA and CDR2 FQGNSA. V was shortened by 3 bases and J by 1 base, with 6 bases between the two germline ends. There are 14 residues in the CDR3. CDR3 DNA sequence: TGTGCCAGCAGCTTTCGACTGAACACCGGGGAGCTGTTTTTT. It yields the protein CASSFRLNTGELFF.